This paragraph covers one T cell receptor beta chain sequence. This sample was taken from a study of post-analysis software for immune sequencing data. Included in the TCR beta cDNA libraries were unique molecular identifiers. Around 500,000 cDNA molecules were obtained per 1 to 10 million input T cells. TCRdb re-called the PCR reads through MiXCR, storing one row per CDR3 protein. Among hundreds of thousands of distinct CDR3 sequences, 55% to 70% were seen once, and the ten largest hold approximately 10%. Material: blood. The source is a girl aged 2 to 10 with multiple sclerosis.

DNA for the CDR3: TGCGCCAGCAGCCAAGCCCGGGTACAGCGGGATACGCAGTATTTT. It is translated as CASSQARVQRDTQYF. V is TRBV4-3 and J is TRBJ2-3, with a possible D match to TRBD2 (5 bases). CDR3 length: 15 residues. Looked up from germline, CDR1 is LGHNA and CDR2 is YSLEER. V lost 1 base to trimming and J lost 6 bases, with 14 bases between them.